The rows below give T cell receptor beta chains drawn from one sample of a study of CD8 T cells in Susac syndrome. TCRdb used MiXCR to reprocess the immunoSEQ multiplex PCR reads, holding one entry per CDR3 protein. The repertoire includes about 150,000 distinct CDR3 sequences, about 95% of them detected once, and over 0.12% sits in the top ten. Sequencing used CD8+ T cells from PBMCs. The receptors come from a human donor with multiple sclerosis. The CDR3 runs from the conserved cysteine through the conserved F or W. Each record gives: D gene, V gene, J gene, clone size, CDR3 protein, CDR3 DNA. A D gene is named only where the DNA matches it firmly. Clone size is not always given. Where it is, it says once, few, many or a class for expanded clones.

D gene: TRBD1
V gene: TRBV3-1
J gene: TRBJ2-7
clone size: .
CDR3 protein: CASSRGTETYEQYF
CDR3 DNA: TGTGCCAGCAGCCGAGGGACAGAGACCTACGAGCAGTACTTC

D gene: TRBD1
V gene: TRBV29-1
J gene: TRBJ2-1
clone size: .
CDR3 protein: CSVLADRGGQFF
CDR3 DNA: TGCAGCGTTCTGGCCGACAGGGGGGGGCAGTTCTTC

D gene: .
V gene: TRBV19
J gene: TRBJ2-5
clone size: .
CDR3 protein: CASTSGRTQYF
CDR3 DNA: .

D gene: .
V gene: TRBV25-1
J gene: TRBJ2-2
clone size: .
CDR3 protein: CASSVRGGLRFGELFF
CDR3 DNA: TGTGCCAGCAGTGTGAGGGGGGGACTCCGGTTCGGGGAGCTGTTTTTT

D gene: TRBD1
V gene: TRBV29-1
J gene: TRBJ2-7
clone size: .
CDR3 protein: CSAAAGTGSEQYF
CDR3 DNA: TGCAGCGCCGCCGCCGGGACAGGAAGTGAGCAGTACTTC

D gene: .
V gene: TRBV15
J gene: TRBJ1-2
clone size: once
CDR3 protein: CATSGDGLYGYTF
CDR3 DNA: TGTGCCACCAGCGGGGACGGGCTCTATGGCTACACCTTC

D gene: .
V gene: TRBV7-6
J gene: TRBJ2-5
clone size: .
CDR3 protein: CASSLPNPRGETQYF
CDR3 DNA: TGTGCCAGCAGCTTACCAAATCCTAGGGGAGAGACCCAGTACTTC

D gene: .
V gene: TRBV18
J gene: TRBJ2-2
clone size: .
CDR3 protein: CASSPPSGARILPNTGELFF
CDR3 DNA: TGTGCCAGCTCACCACCGTCGGGGGCCCGAATACTTCCGAACACCGGGGAGCTGTTTTTT

D gene: TRBD2
V gene: TRBV14
J gene: TRBJ2-1
clone size: .
CDR3 protein: CASSQDLAGGHNEQFF
CDR3 DNA: TGTGCCAGCAGCCAAGATCTGGCGGGGGGGCACAATGAGCAGTTCTTC

D gene: TRBD1
V gene: TRBV29-1
J gene: TRBJ2-7
clone size: .
CDR3 protein: CSGTGGRGEQYF
CDR3 DNA: TGCAGCGGCACAGGGGGCCGGGGCGAGCAGTACTTC

D gene: TRBD1
V gene: TRBV20-1
J gene: TRBJ2-1
clone size: .
CDR3 protein: CSAVPGQGYNEQFF
CDR3 DNA: TGCAGTGCTGTTCCGGGACAGGGATACAATGAGCAGTTCTTC

D gene: TRBD2
V gene: TRBV6-5
J gene: TRBJ2-3
clone size: .
CDR3 protein: CASSYSGGAGQYF
CDR3 DNA: TGTGCCAGCAGTTACTCGGGAGGGGCAGGGCAGTATTTT

D gene: TRBD1
V gene: TRBV9
J gene: TRBJ2-2
clone size: once
CDR3 protein: CASSDPRGPGELFF
CDR3 DNA: TGTGCCAGCAGCGACCCTAGGGGGCCCGGGGAGCTGTTTTTT

D gene: .
V gene: TRBV29-1
J gene: TRBJ1-1
clone size: .
CDR3 protein: CSVSGWGTNTEAFF
CDR3 DNA: TGCAGCGTTTCAGGGTGGGGTACGAACACTGAAGCTTTCTTT

D gene: TRBD1
V gene: TRBV11-2
J gene: TRBJ1-1
clone size: .
CDR3 protein: CASSYWTGMTFF
CDR3 DNA: TGTGCCAGCAGCTACTGGACAGGGATGACTTTCTTT

D gene: .
V gene: TRBV2
J gene: TRBJ2-7
clone size: .
CDR3 protein: CASSGGRLVIDEQYF
CDR3 DNA: TGTGCCAGCAGCGGAGGTCGACTAGTTATCGACGAGCAGTACTTC

D gene: .
V gene: TRBV27
J gene: TRBJ2-5
clone size: .
CDR3 protein: CASSSLAARGVRETQYF
CDR3 DNA: TGTGCCAGCAGTTCCCTGGCCGCGCGGGGCGTGAGGGAGACCCAGTACTTC

D gene: .
V gene: TRBV30
J gene: TRBJ2-5
clone size: .
CDR3 protein: CAWSVGARETQYF
CDR3 DNA: TGTGCCTGGAGTGTGGGGGCCCGGGAGACCCAGTACTTC

D gene: .
V gene: TRBV7-9
J gene: TRBJ2-6
clone size: .
CDR3 protein: CASSSVQGTGANVLTF
CDR3 DNA: TGTGCCAGCAGCTCAGTCCAGGGGACTGGGGCCAACGTCCTGACTTTC

D gene: TRBD1
V gene: TRBV5-1
J gene: TRBJ1-5
clone size: .
CDR3 protein: CARTPGQLNQPQHF
CDR3 DNA: TGCGCCAGGACACCGGGACAGCTCAATCAGCCCCAGCATTTT

D gene: .
V gene: TRBV30
J gene: TRBJ2-3
clone size: .
CDR3 protein: CAWSEGLAADTQYF
CDR3 DNA: TGTGCCTGGAGTGAAGGGCTAGCAGCGGATACGCAGTATTTT

D gene: .
V gene: TRBV20-1
J gene: TRBJ2-5
clone size: .
CDR3 protein: CSARAGTSSETQYF
CDR3 DNA: TGCAGTGCTAGAGCCGGGACTTCCTCGGAGACCCAGTACTTC

D gene: .
V gene: TRBV3-1
J gene: TRBJ2-2
clone size: .
CDR3 protein: CASSTNGEKNTGELFF
CDR3 DNA: TGTGCCAGCAGCACCAACGGGGAGAAGAACACCGGGGAGCTGTTTTTT

D gene: .
V gene: TRBV12-3/TRBV12-4
J gene: TRBJ1-2
clone size: .
CDR3 protein: CASKWLTVSKLVGYTF
CDR3 DNA: TGTGCCAGCAAATGGTTAACGGTCTCAAAACTCGTTGGCTACACCTTC

D gene: TRBD1
V gene: TRBV18
J gene: TRBJ2-6
clone size: .
CDR3 protein: CASSPQGAYGANVLTF
CDR3 DNA: TGTGCCAGCTCACCACAGGGGGCGTATGGGGCCAACGTCCTGACTTTC